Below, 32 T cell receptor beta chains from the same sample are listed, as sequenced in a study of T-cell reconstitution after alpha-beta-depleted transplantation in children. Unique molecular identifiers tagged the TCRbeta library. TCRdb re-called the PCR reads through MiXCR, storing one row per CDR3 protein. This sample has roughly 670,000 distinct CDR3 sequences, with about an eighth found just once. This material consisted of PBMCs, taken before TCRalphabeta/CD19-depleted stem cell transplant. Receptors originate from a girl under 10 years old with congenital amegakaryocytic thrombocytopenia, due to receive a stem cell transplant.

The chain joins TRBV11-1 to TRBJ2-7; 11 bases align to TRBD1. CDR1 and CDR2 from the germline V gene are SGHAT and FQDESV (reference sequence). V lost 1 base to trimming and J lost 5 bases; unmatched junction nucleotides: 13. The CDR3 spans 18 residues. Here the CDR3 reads CASSLVGQGVAGPDEQYF. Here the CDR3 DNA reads TGTGCCAGCAGCTTAGTGGGACAGGGGGTAGCGGGACCCGACGAGCAGTACTTC.

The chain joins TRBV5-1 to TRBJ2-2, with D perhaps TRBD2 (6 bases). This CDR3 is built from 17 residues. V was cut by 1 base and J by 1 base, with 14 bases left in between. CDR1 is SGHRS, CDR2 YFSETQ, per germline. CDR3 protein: CASSLRRERRNTGELFF. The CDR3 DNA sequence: TGCGCCAGCAGCTTGAGGCGGGAAAGGAGGAACACCGGGGAGCTGTTTTTT.

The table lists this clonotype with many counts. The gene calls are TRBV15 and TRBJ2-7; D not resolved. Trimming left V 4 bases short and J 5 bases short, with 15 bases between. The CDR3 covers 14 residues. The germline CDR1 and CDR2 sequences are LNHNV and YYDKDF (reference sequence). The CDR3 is CATSNAKLGHEQYF. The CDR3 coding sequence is TGTGCCACCAGCAACGCCAAGCTTGGCCACGAGCAGTACTTC.

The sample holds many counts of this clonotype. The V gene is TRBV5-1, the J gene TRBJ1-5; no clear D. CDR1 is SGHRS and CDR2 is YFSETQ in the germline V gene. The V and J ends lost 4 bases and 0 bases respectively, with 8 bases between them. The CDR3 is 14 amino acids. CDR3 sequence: CASSSGLSNQPQHF. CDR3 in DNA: TGCGCCAGCAGCAGCGGGCTTAGCAATCAGCCCCAGCATTTT.

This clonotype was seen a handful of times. CDR3 in amino acids: CSAFPGTSFANEQFF. CDR3 DNA: TGCAGTGCGTTTCCCGGGACTAGCTTCGCCAATGAGCAGTTCTTC. V is TRBV20-1 and J is TRBJ2-1; 9 nucleotides match TRBD2. V lost 6 bases to trimming and J lost 6 bases; unmatched junction nucleotides: 12. The CDR3 extends over 15 amino acids. Germline CDR1 is DFQATT and CDR2 is SNEGSKA (reference sequence).

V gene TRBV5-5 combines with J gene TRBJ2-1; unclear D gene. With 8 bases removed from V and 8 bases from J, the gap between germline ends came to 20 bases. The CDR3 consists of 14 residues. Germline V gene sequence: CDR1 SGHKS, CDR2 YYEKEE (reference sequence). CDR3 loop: CARTARILPDEQFF. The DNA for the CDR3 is TGTGCCAGAACCGCCAGAATACTCCCGGATGAGCAGTTCTTC.

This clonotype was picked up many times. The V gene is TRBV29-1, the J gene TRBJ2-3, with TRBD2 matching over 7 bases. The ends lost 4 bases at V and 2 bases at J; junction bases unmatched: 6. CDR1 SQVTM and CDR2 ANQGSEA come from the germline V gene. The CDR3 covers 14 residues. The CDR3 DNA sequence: TGCAGCGTTGTAATTAGCGGGTTCACAGATACGCAGTATTTT. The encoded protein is CSVVISGFTDTQYF.

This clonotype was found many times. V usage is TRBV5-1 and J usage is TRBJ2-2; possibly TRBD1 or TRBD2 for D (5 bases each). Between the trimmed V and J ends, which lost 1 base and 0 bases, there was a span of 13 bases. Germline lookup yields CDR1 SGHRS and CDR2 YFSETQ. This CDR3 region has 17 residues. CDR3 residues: CASSLLGTGANTGELFF. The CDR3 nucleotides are TGCGCCAGCAGCTTGTTAGGGACCGGGGCGAACACCGGGGAGCTGTTTTTT.

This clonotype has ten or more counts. CDR3 sequence reads: CSVHQGRGDTQYF. The CDR3 coding sequence is TGCAGCGTTCATCAGGGGAGAGGTGATACGCAGTATTTT. The V gene is TRBV29-1, the J gene TRBJ2-3; D possibly corresponds to TRBD1 (6 bases). Germline V CDR1 and CDR2: SQVTM, ANQGSEA. V was pared by 5 bases and J by 6 bases, with 15 bases between. This CDR3 is 13 amino acids long.

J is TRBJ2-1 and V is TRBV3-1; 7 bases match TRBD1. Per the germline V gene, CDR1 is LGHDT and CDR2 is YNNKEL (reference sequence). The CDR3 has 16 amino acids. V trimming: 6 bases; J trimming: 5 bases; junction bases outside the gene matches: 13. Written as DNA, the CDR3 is TGTGCCAGCAGTTACGACAGGGTCAGGAACCACAATGAGCAGTTCTTC. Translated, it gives CASSYDRVRNHNEQFF.

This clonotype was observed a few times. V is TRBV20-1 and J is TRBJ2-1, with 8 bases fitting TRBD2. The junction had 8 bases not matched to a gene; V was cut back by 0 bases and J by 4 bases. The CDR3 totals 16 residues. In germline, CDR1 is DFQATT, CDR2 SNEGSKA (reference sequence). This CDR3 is CSARDPGGQRYNEQFF. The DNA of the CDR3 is TGCAGTGCTAGAGATCCGGGGGGGCAGAGGTACAATGAGCAGTTCTTC.

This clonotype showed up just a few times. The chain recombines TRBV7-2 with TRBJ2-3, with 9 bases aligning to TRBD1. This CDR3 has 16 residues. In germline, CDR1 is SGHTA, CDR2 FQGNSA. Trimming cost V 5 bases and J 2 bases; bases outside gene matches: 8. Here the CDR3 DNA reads TGTGCCAGCAGCCTTATGCGGACAGGGGTCACAGATACGCAGTATTTT. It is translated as CASSLMRTGVTDTQYF.

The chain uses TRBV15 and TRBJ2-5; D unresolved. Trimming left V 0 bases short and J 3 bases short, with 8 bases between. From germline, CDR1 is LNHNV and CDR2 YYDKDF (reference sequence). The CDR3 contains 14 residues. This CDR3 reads CATSRELVEETQYF. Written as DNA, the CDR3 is TGTGCCACCAGCAGAGAACTGGTTGAAGAGACCCAGTACTTC.

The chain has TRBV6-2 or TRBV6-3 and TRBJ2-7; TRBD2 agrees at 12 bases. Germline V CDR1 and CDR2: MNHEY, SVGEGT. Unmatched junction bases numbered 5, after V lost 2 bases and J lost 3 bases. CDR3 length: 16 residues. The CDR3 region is CASSYKTSGRFYEQYF. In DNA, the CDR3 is TGTGCCAGCAGTTACAAGACTAGCGGGAGATTCTACGAGCAGTACTTC.

The CDR3 loop reads CASSLGVWETQYF. CDR3 DNA: TGTGCCAGCAGTTTAGGGGTTTGGGAGACCCAGTACTTC. V gene TRBV28 combines with J gene TRBJ2-5; D is unclear. The V end lost 2 bases, the J end lost 5 bases, and 9 bases lay between the germline ends. Germline V CDR1 and CDR2: MDHEN, SYDVKM. This CDR3 region has 13 residues. The full variable domain, rest sourced from reference TRBV28 and TRBJ2-5, is DVKVTQSSRYLVKRTGEKVFLECVQDMDHENMFWYRQDPGLGLRLIYFSYDVKMKEKGDIPEGYSVSREKKERFSLILESASTNQTSMYLCASSLGVWETQYFGPGTRLLVL.

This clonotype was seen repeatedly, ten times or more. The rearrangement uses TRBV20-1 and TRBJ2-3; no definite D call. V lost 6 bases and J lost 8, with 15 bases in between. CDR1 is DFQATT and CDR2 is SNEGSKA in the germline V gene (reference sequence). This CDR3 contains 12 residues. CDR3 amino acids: CSAPFSVGTQYF. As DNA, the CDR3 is TGCAGTGCCCCATTTTCAGTGGGTACGCAGTATTTT.

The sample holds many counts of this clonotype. CDR3 coding DNA: TGCGCCAGCAGCCCCTCAGAGAGCTCCTACAATGAGCAGTTCTTC. Residues: CASSPSESSYNEQFF. The chain joins TRBV5-1 to TRBJ2-1; D not certain. The germline V gene has CDR1 SGHRS and CDR2 YFSETQ. The CDR3 length is 15 residues. Trimming removed 4 bases from V and 0 bases from J, with 11 bases in between.

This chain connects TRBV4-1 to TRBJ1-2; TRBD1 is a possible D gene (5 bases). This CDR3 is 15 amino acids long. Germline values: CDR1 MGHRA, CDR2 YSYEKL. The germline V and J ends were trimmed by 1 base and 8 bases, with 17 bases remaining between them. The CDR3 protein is CASSQALGAGRGYTF. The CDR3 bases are TGCGCCAGCAGCCAAGCTCTCGGGGCAGGGAGAGGCTACACCTTC.

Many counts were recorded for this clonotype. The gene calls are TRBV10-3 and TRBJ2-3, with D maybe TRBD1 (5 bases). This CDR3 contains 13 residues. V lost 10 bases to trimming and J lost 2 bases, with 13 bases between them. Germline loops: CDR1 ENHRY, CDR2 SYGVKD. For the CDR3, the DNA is TGTGCCACCCGGACATCCCCCACAGATACGCAGTATTTT. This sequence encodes CATRTSPTDTQYF.

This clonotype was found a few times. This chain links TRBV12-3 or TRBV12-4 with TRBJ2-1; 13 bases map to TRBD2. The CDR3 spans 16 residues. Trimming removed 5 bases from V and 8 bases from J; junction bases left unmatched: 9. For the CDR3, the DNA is TGTGCCAGCAGTACCACTAGCGGGAGGGCGTGGGATGAGCAGTTCTTC. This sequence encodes CASSTTSGRAWDEQFF.

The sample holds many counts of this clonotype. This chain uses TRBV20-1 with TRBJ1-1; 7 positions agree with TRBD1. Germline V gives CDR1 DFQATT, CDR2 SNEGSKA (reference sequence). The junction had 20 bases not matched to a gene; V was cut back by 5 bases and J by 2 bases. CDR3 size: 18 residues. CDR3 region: CSASTGWLSSRPNTEAFF. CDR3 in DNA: TGCAGTGCTTCGACAGGGTGGCTCTCTTCGAGGCCTAACACTGAAGCTTTCTTT.

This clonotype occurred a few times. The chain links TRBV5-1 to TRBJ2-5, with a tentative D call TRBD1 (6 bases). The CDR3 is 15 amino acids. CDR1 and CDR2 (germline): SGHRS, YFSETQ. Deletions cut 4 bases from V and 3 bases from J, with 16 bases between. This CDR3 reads CASSTGSGFEETQYF. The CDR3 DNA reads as TGCGCCAGCAGCACAGGGTCGGGGTTCGAAGAGACCCAGTACTTC.

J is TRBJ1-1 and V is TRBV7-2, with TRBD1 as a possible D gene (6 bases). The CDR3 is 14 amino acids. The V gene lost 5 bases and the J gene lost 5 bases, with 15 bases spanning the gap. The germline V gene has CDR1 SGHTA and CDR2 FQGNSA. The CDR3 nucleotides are TGTGCCAGCAGCCGGGAAACAGGGCGAACTGAAGCTTTCTTT. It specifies CASSRETGRTEAFF.

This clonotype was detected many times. This CDR3 is CASSEGQGFGYTF. DNA for the CDR3: TGCGCCAGCAGTGAGGGACAGGGTTTTGGCTACACCTTC. V gene TRBV10-1 combines with J gene TRBJ1-2; 8 bases agree with TRBD1. V was clipped by 2 bases and J by 7 bases; unmatched bases: 3. CDR1 WNHNN and CDR2 SYGVQD come from the germline V gene (reference sequence). The CDR3 is made up of 13 amino acids.

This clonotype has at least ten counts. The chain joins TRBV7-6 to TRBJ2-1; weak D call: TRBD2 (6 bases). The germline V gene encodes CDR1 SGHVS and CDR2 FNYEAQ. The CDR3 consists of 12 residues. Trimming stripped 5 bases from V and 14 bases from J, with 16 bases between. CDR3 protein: CASSLSGTREFF. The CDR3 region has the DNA TGTGCCAGCAGCCTTAGCGGAACCCGTGAGTTCTTC.

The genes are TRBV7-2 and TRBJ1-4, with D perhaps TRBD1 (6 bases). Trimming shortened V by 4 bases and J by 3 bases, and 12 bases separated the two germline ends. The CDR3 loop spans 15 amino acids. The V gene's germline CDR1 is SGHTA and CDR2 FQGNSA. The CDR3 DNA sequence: TGTGCCAGCAGCTCAAACAGGGCGGCTAATGAAAAACTGTTTTTT. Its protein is CASSSNRAANEKLFF.

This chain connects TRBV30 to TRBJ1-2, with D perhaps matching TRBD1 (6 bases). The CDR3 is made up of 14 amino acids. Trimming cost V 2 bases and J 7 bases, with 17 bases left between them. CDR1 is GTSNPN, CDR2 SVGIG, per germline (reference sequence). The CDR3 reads CAWSSSRGGTGYTF. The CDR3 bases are TGTGCCTGGAGTTCCTCCAGGGGCGGGACTGGCTACACCTTC.

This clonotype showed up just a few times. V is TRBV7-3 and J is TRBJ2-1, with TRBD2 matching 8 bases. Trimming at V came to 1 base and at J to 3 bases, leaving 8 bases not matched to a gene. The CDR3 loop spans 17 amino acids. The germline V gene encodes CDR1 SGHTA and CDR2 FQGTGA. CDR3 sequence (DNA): TGTGCCAGCAGCTTAAAAGCCGGGACTAGTATCTACAATGAGCAGTTCTTC. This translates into CASSLKAGTSIYNEQFF.

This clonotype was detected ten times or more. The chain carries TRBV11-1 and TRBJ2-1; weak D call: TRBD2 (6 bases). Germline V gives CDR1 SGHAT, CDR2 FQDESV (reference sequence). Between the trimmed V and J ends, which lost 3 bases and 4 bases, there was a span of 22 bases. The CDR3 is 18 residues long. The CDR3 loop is CASSFSFLRGYYYNEQFF. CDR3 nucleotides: TGTGCCAGCAGCTTCTCCTTCTTACGGGGGTACTATTACAATGAGCAGTTCTTC.

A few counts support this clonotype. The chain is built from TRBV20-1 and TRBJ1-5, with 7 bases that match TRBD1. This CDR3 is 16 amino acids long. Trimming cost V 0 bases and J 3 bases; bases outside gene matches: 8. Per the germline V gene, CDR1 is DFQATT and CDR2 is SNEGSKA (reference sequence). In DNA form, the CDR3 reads TGCAGTGCTAGAGAGGAGCAGAAGGGGGCCAATCAGCCCCAGCATTTT. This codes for CSAREEQKGANQPQHF.

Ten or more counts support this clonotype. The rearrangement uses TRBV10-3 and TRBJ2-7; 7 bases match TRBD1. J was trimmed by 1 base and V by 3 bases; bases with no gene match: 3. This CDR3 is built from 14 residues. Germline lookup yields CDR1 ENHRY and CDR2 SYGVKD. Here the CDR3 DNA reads TGTGCCATCAGTGATCCGACAGGGTCCTACGAGCAGTACTTC. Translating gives CAISDPTGSYEQYF.

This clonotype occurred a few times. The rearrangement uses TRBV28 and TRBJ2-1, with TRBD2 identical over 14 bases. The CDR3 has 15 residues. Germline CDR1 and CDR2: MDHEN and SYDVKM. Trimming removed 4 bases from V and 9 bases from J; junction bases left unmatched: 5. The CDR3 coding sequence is TGTGCCAGCAGTTGGGGACTAGCGGGAGAGGGTGAGCAGTTCTTC. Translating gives CASSWGLAGEGEQFF.